The present T cell receptor beta chain was sequenced within a study of T cell responses to AZD1222 COVID-19 vaccine. The V end lost 5 bases, the J end lost 4 bases, and 20 bases lay between the germline ends. The CDR3 spans 16 residues. Germline assignment: CDR1 SGHTA and CDR2 FQGNSA. Profiled with immunoSEQ multiplex PCR; TCRdb holds only in-frame clones, not every one. Found here are roughly 120,000 clones, roughly nine tenths of them singletons; the top ten hold approximately 2.5%. Comment on this clone: The antigen remains unidentified.

Overall study findings and caveats: Among spike-specific TCRs, nearly half reportedly target unmutated variant regions. In all cases, repertoires were sampled only after the peak T cell response. Vaccine-related CD4 TCRs covered spike, predominating at 160-218 and 743-854.

The chain carries TRBV7-2 and TRBJ1-2; D may be TRBD1 (6 bases). Sequencing used peripheral blood, obtained on day 0 of AZD1222 vaccination. This clonotype originated in an adult in good health. The CDR3 protein is CASSPPFGGPGYGYTF. CDR3 nucleotides: TGTGCCAGCAGCCCCCCGTTTGGGGGCCCCGGCTATGGCTACACCTTC.